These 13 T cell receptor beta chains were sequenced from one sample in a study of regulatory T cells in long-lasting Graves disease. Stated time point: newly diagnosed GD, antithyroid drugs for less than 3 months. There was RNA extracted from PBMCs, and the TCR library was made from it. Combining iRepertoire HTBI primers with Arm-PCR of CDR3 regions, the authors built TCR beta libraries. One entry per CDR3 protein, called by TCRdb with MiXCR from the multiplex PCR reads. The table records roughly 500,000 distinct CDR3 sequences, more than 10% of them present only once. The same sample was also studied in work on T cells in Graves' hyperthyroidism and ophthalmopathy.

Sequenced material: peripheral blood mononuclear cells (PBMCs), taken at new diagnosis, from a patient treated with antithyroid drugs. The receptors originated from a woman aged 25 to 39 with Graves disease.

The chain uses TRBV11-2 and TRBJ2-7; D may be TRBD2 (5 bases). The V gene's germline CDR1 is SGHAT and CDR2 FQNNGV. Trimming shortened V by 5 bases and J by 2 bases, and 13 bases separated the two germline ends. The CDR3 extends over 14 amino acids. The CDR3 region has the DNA TGTGCCAGCAGCCCCCCGGGGTTCACCTACGAGCAGTACTTC. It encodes CASSPPGFTYEQYF.

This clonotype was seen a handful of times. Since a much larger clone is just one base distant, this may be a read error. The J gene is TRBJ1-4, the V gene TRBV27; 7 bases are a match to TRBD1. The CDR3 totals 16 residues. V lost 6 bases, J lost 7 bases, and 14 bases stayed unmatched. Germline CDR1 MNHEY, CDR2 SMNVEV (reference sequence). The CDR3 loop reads CASRGTTRGSSEKLFF. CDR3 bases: TGTGCCAGCAGGGGGACGACCAGGGGGTCTAGTGAAAAACTGTTTTTT.

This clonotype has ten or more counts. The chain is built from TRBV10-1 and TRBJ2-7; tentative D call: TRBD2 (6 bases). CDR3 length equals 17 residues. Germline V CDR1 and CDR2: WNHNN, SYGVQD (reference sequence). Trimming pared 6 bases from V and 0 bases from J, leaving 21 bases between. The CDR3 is CASRFILLAHFSYEQYF. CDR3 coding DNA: TGCGCCAGCAGGTTTATATTGCTAGCGCACTTCTCCTACGAGCAGTACTTC.

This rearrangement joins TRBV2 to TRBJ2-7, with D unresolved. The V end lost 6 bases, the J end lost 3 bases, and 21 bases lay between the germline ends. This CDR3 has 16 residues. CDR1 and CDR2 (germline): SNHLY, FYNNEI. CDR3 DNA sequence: TGTGCCAGCAGCGTAGGGTCGGGCCTAATGGACTACGAGCAGTACTTC. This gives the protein CASSVGSGLMDYEQYF.

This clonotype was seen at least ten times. CDR3 sequence: CASSQDGFAGGTGELFF. CDR3 sequence (DNA): TGTGCCAGCAGCCAAGACGGATTTGCAGGGGGGACCGGGGAGCTGTTTTTT. The chain couples TRBV4-2 to TRBJ2-2; possibly TRBD1 for D (7 bases). Germline assignment: CDR1 LGHNA and CDR2 YNFKEQ. The CDR3 loop spans 17 amino acids. V shed 0 bases and J shed 5 bases, with 16 bases lying between them.

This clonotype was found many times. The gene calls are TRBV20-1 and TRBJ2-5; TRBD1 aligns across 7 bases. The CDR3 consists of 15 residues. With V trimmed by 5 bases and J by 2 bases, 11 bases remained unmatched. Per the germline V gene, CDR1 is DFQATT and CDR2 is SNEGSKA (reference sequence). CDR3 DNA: TGCAGTGCTCTTGACAGGGCCTCAGGGCAAGAGACCCAGTACTTC. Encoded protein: CSALDRASGQETQYF.

The CDR3 is CASNTLEGISTAYGYTF. The CDR3 DNA is TGTGCCAGTAATACCCTGGAAGGGATTAGTACCGCCTATGGCTACACCTTC. This sequence joins TRBV18 and TRBJ1-2; D unclear. Germline loops: CDR1 KGHSH, CDR2 LQKENI. Trimming stripped 9 bases from V and 4 bases from J, with 27 bases between. The CDR3 loop spans 17 amino acids.

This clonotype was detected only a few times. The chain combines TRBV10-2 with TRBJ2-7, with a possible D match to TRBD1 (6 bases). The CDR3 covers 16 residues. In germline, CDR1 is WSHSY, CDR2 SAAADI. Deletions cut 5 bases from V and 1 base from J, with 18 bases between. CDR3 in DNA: TGCGCCAGCAGTAGACAGAAGGGGGTGTTATCCTACGAGCAGTACTTC. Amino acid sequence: CASSRQKGVLSYEQYF.

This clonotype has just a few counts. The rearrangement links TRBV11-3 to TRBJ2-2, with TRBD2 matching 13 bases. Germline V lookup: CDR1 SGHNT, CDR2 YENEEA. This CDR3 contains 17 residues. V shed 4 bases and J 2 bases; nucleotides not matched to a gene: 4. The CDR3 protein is CASSSRTSGSNTGELFF. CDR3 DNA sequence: TGTGCCAGCAGCTCTCGGACTAGCGGGAGCAACACCGGGGAGCTGTTTTTT.

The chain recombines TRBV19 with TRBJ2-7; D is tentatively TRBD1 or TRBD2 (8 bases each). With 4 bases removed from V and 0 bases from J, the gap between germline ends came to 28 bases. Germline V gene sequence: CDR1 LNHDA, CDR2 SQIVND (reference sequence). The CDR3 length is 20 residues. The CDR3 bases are TGTGCCAGTAGTACTAGTCGACAGGGGCGGAGTAGCGGGACCTCCTACGAGCAGTACTTC. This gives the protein CASSTSRQGRSSGTSYEQYF.

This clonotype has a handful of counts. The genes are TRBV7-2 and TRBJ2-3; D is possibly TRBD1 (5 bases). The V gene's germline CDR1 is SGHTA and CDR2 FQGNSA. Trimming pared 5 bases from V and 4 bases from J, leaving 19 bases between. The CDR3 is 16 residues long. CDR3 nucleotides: TGTGCCAGCAGCCAAGTACCCAGGGTTTCCGCAGATACGCAGTATTTT. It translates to CASSQVPRVSADTQYF.

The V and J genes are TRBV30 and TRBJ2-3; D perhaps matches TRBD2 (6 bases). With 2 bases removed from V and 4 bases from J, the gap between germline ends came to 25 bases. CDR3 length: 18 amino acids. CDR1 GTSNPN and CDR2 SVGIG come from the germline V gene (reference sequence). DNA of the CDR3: TGTGCCTGGAGTTACTCGGGACTTTCCCTCACCCGACCAGATACGCAGTATTTT. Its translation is CAWSYSGLSLTRPDTQYF.

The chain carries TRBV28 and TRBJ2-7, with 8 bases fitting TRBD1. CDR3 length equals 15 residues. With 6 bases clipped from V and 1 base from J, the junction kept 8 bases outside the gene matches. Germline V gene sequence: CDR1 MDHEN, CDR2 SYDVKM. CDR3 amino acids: CASSVPGTGSYEQYF. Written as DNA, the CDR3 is TGTGCCAGCAGCGTACCCGGGACAGGTTCCTACGAGCAGTACTTC.